This T cell receptor (beta chain) comes out of a study of T-cell reconstitution after alpha-beta-depleted transplantation in children. Library preparation (for TCRbeta) was performed with unique molecular identifiers. TCRdb re-called the PCR reads through MiXCR, storing one row per CDR3 protein. The sample includes around 440,000 distinct CDR3 sequences, roughly 10% of them seen just once. The sequence was collected from a child between 2 and 9 years old with inherited bone marrow failure, due to receive a stem cell transplant. The sequenced sample was PBMCs, obtained before TCRalphabeta/CD19-depleted stem cell transplant.

CDR3 amino acids: CASSLGPHAYNEQFF. The DNA of the CDR3 is TGTGCCAGCAGTTTAGGGCCACATGCCTACAATGAGCAGTTCTTC. The rearrangement links TRBV27 to TRBJ2-1; unclear D gene. Germline loops: CDR1 MNHEY, CDR2 SMNVEV (reference sequence). V was shortened by 2 bases and J by 2 bases, with 10 bases between the two germline ends. This CDR3 spans 15 amino acids.